Each of the 21 T cell receptor beta chains below was sequenced from the same sample in a study of blood T cell repertoires in COVID-19. Here immunoSEQ multiplex PCR was the method, and the copy in TCRdb shows in-frame clones only, minus some. This sample has 90,000 to 150,000 clones, with roughly 76% found just once. Sequencing used peripheral blood. The source is a human donor in a cohort sampled during active COVID-19.

V and J are TRBV29-1 and TRBJ2-7, with a possible D match to TRBD1 (5 bases). This CDR3 is 13 amino acids long. Per the germline V gene, CDR1 is SQVTM and CDR2 is ANQGSEA. The V end was cut by 6 bases, the J end by 3 bases, with 15 bases between. The DNA for the CDR3 is TGCAGCGTCCGAACGGGCAGGGACTACGAGCAGTACTTC. This translates into CSVRTGRDYEQYF.

This chain links TRBV6-2 or TRBV6-3 with TRBJ2-4, with a possible D match to TRBD1 (5 bases). V gave up 3 bases and J gave up 3 bases, with 9 bases separating them. CDR1 MNHEY and CDR2 SVGEGT come from the germline V gene. The CDR3 spans 14 residues. The CDR3 DNA follows: TGTGCCAGCAGTTATTCCAGGGACAAAAACATTCAGTACTTC. The encoded protein is CASSYSRDKNIQYF.

V and J are TRBV2 and TRBJ2-5; 8 bases are shared with TRBD1. This CDR3 has 17 amino acids. Trimming at V came to 8 bases and at J to 2 bases, leaving 16 bases not matched to a gene. Germline CDR1 SNHLY, CDR2 FYNNEI. The CDR3 coding sequence is TGTGCCAGCTTTCCCCCGCTACCACGGACAGGGCAAGAGACCCAGTACTTC. Amino acids: CASFPPLPRTGQETQYF.

The chain carries TRBV29-1 and TRBJ1-2, with 11 positions matching TRBD1. The CDR3 covers 15 residues. Germline V gene lookup returns CDR1 SQVTM and CDR2 ANQGSEA. The trim removed 7 bases at V and 0 bases at J, leaving 7 bases unmatched. CDR3 sequence: CSAGTGGPPNYGYTF. In DNA form, the CDR3 reads TGCAGCGCCGGGACAGGGGGACCCCCTAACTATGGCTACACCTTC.

The V and J genes are TRBV20-1 and TRBJ2-7; the match to TRBD1 covers 10 bases. Germline CDR1 is DFQATT and CDR2 is SNEGSKA (reference sequence). The CDR3 has 14 amino acids. V was pared by 3 bases and J by 5 bases, with 7 bases of the junction left unmatched. The CDR3 DNA follows: TGCAGTGCTAGTTCCGGGACAGGGGAGCACGAGCAGTACTTC. It codes for CSASSGTGEHEQYF.

This rearrangement joins TRBV7-2 to TRBJ1-2, with 7 bases aligning to TRBD1. The CDR3 covers 12 residues. The germline CDR1 and CDR2 sequences are SGHTA and FQGNSA. Trimming at V came to 2 bases and at J to 6 bases, leaving 0 bases not matched to a gene. CDR3: CASSLTGDGYTF. DNA of the CDR3: TGTGCCAGCAGCTTAACAGGGGATGGCTACACCTTC.

This chain uses TRBV19 with TRBJ1-2, with 7 bases lining up with TRBD1. Germline-derived CDR1 and CDR2 are LNHDA and SQIVND (reference sequence). With 4 bases clipped from V and 1 base from J, the junction kept 3 bases outside the gene matches. The CDR3 is made up of 14 amino acids. CDR3 amino acids: CASSKGQSNYGYTF. CDR3 DNA sequence: TGTGCCAGTAGTAAGGGACAGAGTAACTATGGCTACACCTTC.

For the CDR3, the DNA is TGCGCCAGCAGCCAAGAGTGGAGAAGGGAGGGGGAACTGTTTTTT. The encoded protein is CASSQEWRREGELFF. V is TRBV4-3 and J is TRBJ1-4, with D possibly matching TRBD1 (6 bases). Germline-derived CDR1 and CDR2 are LGHNA and YSLEER. V was clipped by 0 bases and J by 12 bases, with 17 bases between them. The CDR3 loop spans 15 amino acids.

The chain uses TRBV2 and TRBJ2-2; D might be TRBD2 (6 bases). The germline V gene has CDR1 SNHLY and CDR2 FYNNEI. Trimming shortened V by 6 bases and J by 5 bases, and 16 bases separated the two germline ends. The CDR3 consists of 15 residues. CDR3 bases: TGTGCCAGCAGGGGTCCTGGCGGGGATACCGGGGAGCTGTTTTTT. Its protein is CASRGPGGDTGELFF.

The chain couples TRBV6-2 or TRBV6-3 to TRBJ2-2, with D tentatively TRBD1 (6 bases). Germline V lookup: CDR1 MNHEY, CDR2 SVGEGT. V was trimmed by 4 bases and J by 6 bases, leaving 9 bases between them. The CDR3 covers 13 residues. The CDR3 coding sequence is TGTGCCAGCAGTTCCTACAGGGCCGGGGAGCTGTTTTTT. Its protein product is CASSSYRAGELFF.

The V and J genes are TRBV28 and TRBJ1-5; 8 nucleotides line up with TRBD1. Germline V gene lookup returns CDR1 MDHEN and CDR2 SYDVKM. J lost 5 bases, V lost 3 bases, and 6 bases had no gene match. CDR3 length: 15 residues. The DNA for the CDR3 is TGTGCCAGCAGTTTCCGGACAGGGCAGGATCAGCCCCAGCATTTT. It codes for CASSFRTGQDQPQHF.

This chain joins TRBV19 and TRBJ1-2, with 10 bases identical to TRBD1. J gave up 7 bases and V 5 bases, and 7 bases lay outside the gene matches. CDR3 size: 14 residues. Germline V lookup: CDR1 LNHDA, CDR2 SQIVND (reference sequence). CDR3 DNA: TGTGCCAGTAGTGGGGACAGGGGTTTCGGTGGCTACACCTTC. Residues: CASSGDRGFGGYTF.

In nucleotides, the CDR3 is TGTGCCAGCAGTTTCATCAATCAGCCCCAGCATTTT. This sequence encodes CASSFINQPQHF. V gene TRBV27 combines with J gene TRBJ1-5, with D unresolved. Trimming took 3 bases from V and 3 from J, leaving 3 bases between them. Germline V gives CDR1 MNHEY, CDR2 SMNVEV (reference sequence). This CDR3 has 12 residues.

V and J are TRBV28 and TRBJ1-4; D might be TRBD1 (5 bases). CDR3 length: 14 amino acids. Germline loops: CDR1 MDHEN, CDR2 SYDVKM. The germline V and J ends were trimmed by 8 bases and 1 base, with 11 bases remaining between them. The CDR3 DNA sequence: TGTGCCAGCCACGTTGACAGAACTAATGAAAAACTGTTTTTT. It specifies CASHVDRTNEKLFF.

CDR3 in amino acids: CASSQSYEQFF. The CDR3 DNA reads as TGCGCCAGCAGCCAGTCATATGAGCAGTTCTTC. The rearrangement uses TRBV5-1 and TRBJ2-1; D not resolved. Germline CDR1 reads SGHRS; CDR2 reads YFSETQ. CDR3 length: 11 residues. Trimming shortened V by 4 bases and J by 8 bases, and 7 bases separated the two germline ends.

The chain recombines TRBV19 with TRBJ1-2; 7 bases align to TRBD1. J was trimmed by 7 bases and V by 10 bases; bases with no gene match: 9. The CDR3 length is 12 residues. CDR1 and CDR2 (germline): LNHDA, SQIVND (reference sequence). The CDR3 DNA sequence: TGTGCCACCTCACGGACAGGCCTTGGCTACACCTTC. This sequence encodes CATSRTGLGYTF. Looking up the rest from reference TRBV19 and TRBJ1-2 gives the full variable domain: DGGITQSPKYLFRKEGQNVTLSCEQNLNHDAMYWYRQDPGQGLRLIYYSQIVNDFQKGDIAEGYSVSREKKESFPLTVTSAQKNPTAFYLCATSRTGLGYTFGSGTRLTVV.

This clone has a handful of counts. V gene TRBV19 combines with J gene TRBJ1-6; 9 bases are a match to TRBD1. The CDR3 spans 16 residues. Germline CDR1 is LNHDA and CDR2 is SQIVND (reference sequence). The junction had 8 bases not matched to a gene; V was cut back by 6 bases and J by 5 bases. CDR3 sequence (DNA): TGTGCCAGTAGGAAGACAGGGGGAAGGGATAATTCACCCCTCCACTTT. It translates to CASRKTGGRDNSPLHF.

The chain links TRBV7-2 to TRBJ2-1; 7 positions match TRBD2. J gave up 15 bases and V 5 bases, and 13 bases lay outside the gene matches. CDR1 is SGHTA, CDR2 FQGNSA, per germline. The CDR3 runs 13 residues. The CDR3 DNA follows: TGTGCCAGCAGCGCAGGAGCGGGAAACCTGCCGTTCTTC. Protein sequence: CASSAGAGNLPFF.

This clone has just a few counts. The chain links TRBV2 to TRBJ1-5; D call uncertain. Between the trimmed V and J ends, which lost 2 bases and 4 bases, there was a span of 6 bases. Germline V gene lookup returns CDR1 SNHLY and CDR2 FYNNEI. The CDR3 is 13 residues long. Written as DNA, the CDR3 is TGTGCCAGCAGTGAACAGTGGAATCAGCCCCAGCATTTT. This gives the protein CASSEQWNQPQHF.

The chain employs TRBV6-5 and TRBJ1-1; D perhaps matches TRBD1 (6 bases). CDR3 length: 16 amino acids. Germline V gene sequence: CDR1 MNHEY, CDR2 SVGAGI. The V end was cut by 2 bases, the J end by 0 bases, with 13 bases between. The CDR3 DNA reads as TGTGCCAGCAGTTACACTACAGGGTTCATGAACACTGAAGCTTTCTTT. Protein sequence: CASSYTTGFMNTEAFF.

This chain links TRBV5-1 with TRBJ2-5; 15 positions agree with TRBD2. CDR3 length: 19 residues. J was trimmed by 5 bases and V by 3 bases; bases with no gene match: 14. Germline CDR1 is SGHRS and CDR2 is YFSETQ. CDR3 protein: CASSSPDGLAGGPRETQYF. The CDR3 DNA is TGCGCCAGCAGCTCGCCCGACGGACTAGCGGGAGGGCCTCGGGAGACCCAGTACTTC. Looking up the rest from reference TRBV5-1 and TRBJ2-5 gives the full variable domain: KAGVTQTPRYLIKTRGQQVTLSCSPISGHRSVSWYQQTPGQGLQFLFEYFSETQRNKGNFPGRFSGRQFSNSRSEMNVSTLELGDSALYLCASSSPDGLAGGPRETQYFGPGTRLLVL.